The 4 T cell receptor beta chains listed next were all sequenced from one sample in a study of blood T cell repertoires in COVID-19. Generated by immunoSEQ multiplex PCR, the TCRdb table keeps only in-frame clones and is missing some. The repertoire holds 210,000 or so clones, around four fifths seen once, with around 4.6% in the top ten. The sequencing sample was made of PBMCs or T cells enriched from blood (not recorded which). The receptors were gathered from a woman between 45 and 65 years old who had been exposed to COVID-19.

The chain is built from TRBV13 and TRBJ2-7, with a tentative D call TRBD1 (6 bases). The germline gives CDR1 PRHDT, CDR2 FYEKMQ (reference sequence). The CDR3 runs to 13 residues. The germline V and J ends were trimmed by 4 bases and 6 bases, with 13 bases remaining between them. Written as DNA, the CDR3 is TGTGCCAGCAGCTCTGATTTAGGGGGCGAGCAGTACTTC. It translates to CASSSDLGGEQYF.

The gene calls are TRBV18 and TRBJ1-1; 7 bases are a match to TRBD1. CDR3 length: 14 residues. The germline gives CDR1 KGHSH, CDR2 LQKENI. After removal of 2 bases from V and 1 base from J, the junction contained 1 base not matched to a gene. The CDR3 here is CASSPAGGNTEAFF. In DNA form, the CDR3 reads TGTGCCAGCTCACCAGCAGGGGGGAACACTGAAGCTTTCTTT. Full variable domain (remainder filled in from reference TRBV18 and TRBJ1-1): NAGVMQNPRHLVRRRGQEARLRCSPMKGHSHVYWYRQLPEEGLKFMVYLQKENIIDESGMPKERFSAEFPKEGPSILRIQQVVRGDSAAYFCASSPAGGNTEAFFGQGTRLTVV.

The CDR3 is CASSVSGGVGKLFF. For the CDR3, the DNA is TGTGCCAGCAGTGTATCAGGGGGCGTAGGGAAACTGTTTTTT. V and J are TRBV2 and TRBJ1-4; TRBD1 matches 8 bases. The germline gives CDR1 SNHLY, CDR2 FYNNEI. This CDR3 region has 14 residues. Trimming cost V 4 bases and J 11 bases; bases outside gene matches: 9.

This clone appeared a few times. The chain is built from TRBV5-6 and TRBJ1-2, with 8 positions matching TRBD1. There are 13 residues in the CDR3. Germline V CDR1 and CDR2: SGHDT, YYEEEE. V shed 3 bases and J 6 bases; nucleotides not matched to a gene: 4. Here the CDR3 reads CASSWDRRHGYTF. For the CDR3, the DNA is TGTGCCAGCAGCTGGGACAGGAGGCATGGCTACACCTTC.